This T cell receptor beta chain was retrieved from a study of T cell responses to AZD1222 COVID-19 vaccine. Study summary: Doses given second, at about 4 or about 12 weeks, were pooled.

Notes on this clone: Its antigen is as yet unknown.

Germline-derived CDR1 and CDR2 are DFQATT and SNEGSKA (reference sequence). This CDR3 comprises 16 residues. Trimming stripped 3 bases from V and 3 bases from J, with 18 bases between. Findings and caveats of the study: Spike-specific TCRs gained breadth and depth after people received two AZD1222 doses.

Here immunoSEQ multiplex PCR was the method, and the copy in TCRdb shows in-frame clones only, minus some. This table holds roughly 83,000 clones, about 82% found once. The sequence was obtained from an adult in good health. The V and J genes are TRBV20-1 and TRBJ1-5, with D possibly being TRBD1 (5 bases). The source was peripheral blood, collected on day 0 of AZD1222 vaccination. The CDR3 DNA follows: TGCAGTGCTAGTCGGGCGCAGGGCTGGGACAATCAGCCCCAGCATTTT. Protein: CSASRAQGWDNQPQHF.